What follows is one TCR beta chain and its context. V shed 5 bases, J shed 10 bases, and the junction held 10 bases outside the gene matches. The CDR3 has 14 amino acids. Germline V lookup: CDR1 KGHSH, CDR2 LQKENI. The entry originates in a study of blood T cell repertoires in COVID-19. Assay: immunoSEQ multiplex PCR; the TCRdb copy retains only in-frame clones and omits some. The sample includes about 240,000 clones, about 90% seen only once; the top ten take approximately 7.9%. The chain employs TRBV18 and TRBJ2-1; 8 nucleotides align to TRBD2. Sequencing was done on a sample of peripheral blood. The clonotype was recovered from a man aged 55 to 70 who had recovered from COVID-19. CDR3: CASSLISTSGEQFF. As DNA, the CDR3 is TGTGCCAGCTCATTAATCTCCACTAGCGGAGAGCAGTTCTTC.